These T cell receptor beta chains were read from a single sample in a study of blood T cell repertoires in COVID-19. Using immunoSEQ multiplex PCR, the repertoire was profiled, and TCRdb retains in-frame clones only, with some absent. The table records roughly 300,000 clones, about 87% of them present only once. Sequencing used peripheral blood. These receptors were taken from a woman between 35 and 50 years old who had recovered from COVID-19. CDR3s include the opening cysteine and the closing phenylalanine or tryptophan.

V: TRBV6-1; J: TRBJ1-6; CDR3: CASSESVGVESPLHF
V: TRBV19; J: TRBJ1-2; CDR3: CASSDRLYGYTF
V: TRBV9; J: TRBJ1-2; CDR3: CASSATGVYGYTF
V: TRBV28; J: TRBJ1-4; CDR3: CASRRQVNEKLFF
V: TRBV6-1; J: TRBJ1-3; CDR3: CASSESREGAIYF
V: TRBV15; J: TRBJ2-2; CDR3: CATSERKGADGELFF
V: TRBV11-2; J: TRBJ2-1; CDR3: CASSLRTGPYNEQFF
V: TRBV21-1; J: TRBJ2-7; CDR3: CASPPGTRSYEQYF
V: TRBV21-1; J: TRBJ1-6; CDR3: CASSKVENRGGSPLHF
V: TRBV7-6; J: TRBJ1-4; CDR3: CASSLAGGVYEKLFF
V: TRBV18; J: TRBJ2-7; CDR3: CASSPPGQGGEQYF
V: TRBV10-3; J: TRBJ1-1; CDR3: CAISESRGDSPEAFF
V: TRBV6-5; J: TRBJ2-2; CDR3: CASSMWQNTGELFF
V: TRBV5-1; J: TRBJ1-6; CDR3: CASSLLTYNSPLHF
V: TRBV7-9; J: TRBJ2-1; CDR3: CASSPLAGGYNEQFF
V: TRBV5-6; J: TRBJ1-6; CDR3: CASSLVGQASPLHF
V: TRBV7-2; J: TRBJ1-1; CDR3: CASSSWTGGGSEAFF
V: TRBV7-9; J: TRBJ2-2; CDR3: CASSPAGGRTGELFF
V: TRBV27; J: TRBJ1-2; CDR3: CASSFGGNYGYTF
V: TRBV7-9; J: TRBJ1-5; CDR3: CASSLNNEYQPQHF